These 25 T cell receptor beta chains originate from one sample sequenced in a study of CD8 T cells in Susac syndrome (dated by TCRdb to the late 2010s). The library was generated by the immunoSEQ multiplex PCR assay. RNA was extracted with the RNeasy kit and roughly 0.45 to 1 ug was reverse transcribed using random hexamers. TCRdb applied fastp at Q25 and MiXCR to the public reads, then kept only in-frame beta chains. Rows merge per CDR3 protein into single entries with the most common DNA and genes. A total of about 70,000 distinct CDR3 sequences appear in this sample, approximately 95% of them only once. The top ten hold approximately 0.25% of the sample. The specimen was CD8+ T cells from PBMCs. The receptors were sampled from a human donor in good health.

The chain couples TRBV6-1 to TRBJ2-3; either TRBD1 or TRBD2 may fit D (6 bases each). V lost 10 bases, J lost 14 bases, and 25 bases lay in between. CDR3 size: 13 residues. Germline V gene data show CDR1 as MNHNS and CDR2 as SASEGT. The CDR3 nucleotides are TGTGCCATCATCCAGGGGACTCCCCCTCCCCGGTATTTT. Translation: CAIIQGTPPPRYF.

This clonotype occurred once. The CDR3 DNA sequence: TGTGCCTGGAGAGGGGGACGGGTCGAAGCTTTCTTT. It translates to CAWRGGRVEAFF. V gene TRBV30 combines with J gene TRBJ1-1, with D possibly TRBD1 on 6 matching bases. Looked up from germline, CDR1 is GTSNPN and CDR2 is SVGIG (reference sequence). The CDR3 is made up of 12 amino acids. With 3 bases removed from V and 8 bases from J, the gap between germline ends came to 13 bases.

This sequence joins TRBV13 and TRBJ2-7; D is possibly TRBD1 or TRBD2 (6 bases each). The V end lost 4 bases, the J end lost 7 bases, and 20 bases lay between the germline ends. The germline gives CDR1 PRHDT, CDR2 FYEKMQ (reference sequence). The CDR3 extends over 15 amino acids. The CDR3 spells CASSYRGDGQGEQYF. The CDR3 nucleotides are TGTGCCAGCAGCTATAGGGGGGACGGGCAGGGGGAGCAGTACTTC.

The rearrangement links TRBV19 to TRBJ1-5, with D maybe TRBD1 (5 bases). CDR1 is LNHDA and CDR2 is SQIVND in the germline V gene (reference sequence). CDR3 length equals 14 residues. V gave up 1 base and J gave up 3 bases, with 7 bases separating them. CDR3 amino acids: CASSIGGSNQPQHF. As DNA, the CDR3 is TGTGCCAGTAGTATAGGGGGGTCCAATCAGCCCCAGCATTTT.

The gene calls are TRBV7-2 and TRBJ2-1; 8 nucleotides match TRBD2. The CDR3 runs 14 residues. The germline V gene encodes CDR1 SGHTA and CDR2 FQGNSA. Trimming cost V 4 bases and J 7 bases; bases outside gene matches: 6. CDR3 in DNA: TGTGCCAGCAGCTCCGGGGGGGCCGGAAATGAGCAGTTCTTC. Protein: CASSSGGAGNEQFF.

The chain uses TRBV6-2 or TRBV6-3 and TRBJ1-2, with D maybe TRBD1 (6 bases). Trimming pared 8 bases from V and 4 bases from J, leaving 26 bases between. The CDR3 consists of 17 residues. The germline V gene encodes CDR1 MNHEY and CDR2 SVGEGT. CDR3 in amino acids: CASESHPPPGVVYGYTF. The DNA for the CDR3 is TGTGCCAGCGAATCCCATCCTCCTCCAGGGGTGGTCTATGGCTACACCTTC.

The J gene is TRBJ2-3, the V gene TRBV27, with a possible D match to TRBD2 (5 bases). The CDR3 is 13 residues long. V dropped 0 bases and J dropped 5 bases, with 6 bases sitting between them. CDR1 is MNHEY, CDR2 SMNVEV, per germline (reference sequence). The CDR3 sequence: CASSLSGRDTQYF. In nucleotides, the CDR3 is TGTGCCAGCAGTTTATCAGGGAGAGATACGCAGTATTTT.

This clonotype was seen only once. V usage is TRBV6-6 and J usage is TRBJ1-1; D is unresolved. The length of the CDR3 is 13 residues. Germline CDR1 reads MNHNY; CDR2 reads SVGAGI (reference sequence). V shed 6 bases and J shed 1 base, with 9 bases lying between them. This CDR3 reads CASSPWRNTEAFF. Written as DNA, the CDR3 is TGTGCCAGCAGCCCTTGGCGGAACACTGAAGCTTTCTTT.

This chain uses TRBV2 with TRBJ2-7; D gene unclear. Germline CDR1 SNHLY, CDR2 FYNNEI. This CDR3 region has 14 residues. V was clipped by 3 bases and J by 3 bases, with 12 bases between them. In DNA, the CDR3 is TGTGCCAGCAGTGATCGATGGACGTACTACGAGCAGTACTTC. It is translated as CASSDRWTYYEQYF. The full variable domain, its missing parts supplied by reference TRBV2 and TRBJ2-7, is EPEVTQTPSHQVTQMGQEVILRCVPISNHLYFYWYRQILGQKVEFLVSFYNNEISEKSEIFDDQFSVERPDGSNFTLKIRSTKLEDSAMYFCASSDRWTYYEQYFGPGTRLTVT.

The V gene is TRBV12-3 or TRBV12-4, the J gene TRBJ1-2, with D uncertain. The V gene lost 6 bases and the J gene lost 3 bases, with 11 bases spanning the gap. The CDR3 runs to 13 residues. For the CDR3, the DNA is TGTGCCAGCAGCCGGGCGGCCTACTATGGCTACACCTTC. It is translated as CASSRAAYYGYTF.

A remark on this clonotype: The junction shows a germline mismatch at one end, possibly a read error. The rearrangement uses TRBV7-7 and TRBJ2-4, with D hard to call. In germline, CDR1 is SSHAT, CDR2 FNYEAQ (reference sequence). The length of the CDR3 is 17 residues. The CDR3 DNA reads as TGTGCTAGCACCTCCGGGTGGCAGTTAAGAACCAAAAACATTCAGTACTTC. Its translation is CASTSGWQLRTKNIQYF.

The V call is TRBV29-1, the J call TRBJ2-5, with D possibly being TRBD2 (7 bases). V lost 1 base, J lost 7 bases, and 16 bases lay in between. CDR1 SQVTM and CDR2 ANQGSEA come from the germline V gene. CDR3 size: 14 residues. This chain's CDR3 is CSVEGGGGWATQYF. The CDR3 DNA follows: TGCAGCGTTGAAGGGGGAGGGGGTTGGGCGACCCAGTACTTC.

The chain recombines TRBV27 with TRBJ2-5; D not certain. CDR1 is MNHEY, CDR2 SMNVEV, per germline (reference sequence). The CDR3 covers 13 residues. Trimming took off 3 bases at V and 4 bases at J, with 9 bases between the two ends. CDR3 bases: TGTGCCAGCAGTTTCGGCAGGATAGAGACCCAGTACTTC. It is translated as CASSFGRIETQYF.

The chain joins TRBV4-1 to TRBJ1-2, with 8 bases lining up with TRBD1. V lost 0 bases to trimming and J lost 8 bases; unmatched junction nucleotides: 11. Germline V gives CDR1 MGHRA, CDR2 YSYEKL. The CDR3 consists of 16 residues. The CDR3 is CASSQDPGQGSGGYTF. The CDR3 DNA reads as TGCGCCAGCAGCCAAGATCCAGGACAGGGATCGGGCGGCTACACCTTC.

The chain couples TRBV5-6 to TRBJ1-1; D might be TRBD1 (5 bases). CDR1 is SGHDT, CDR2 YYEEEE, per germline. The CDR3 is 13 amino acids. V lost 3 bases to trimming and J lost 6 bases, with 12 bases between them. CDR3 DNA sequence: TGTGCCAGCAGCTCCGGACATATCGCTGAAGCTTTCTTT. Residues: CASSSGHIAEAFF.

This clonotype was counted once. V and J are TRBV7-9 and TRBJ2-5; D is ambiguous. The V gene lost 5 bases and the J gene lost 5 bases, with 18 bases spanning the gap. Germline assignment: CDR1 SEHNR and CDR2 FQNEAQ (reference sequence). This CDR3 has 15 residues. The DNA of the CDR3 is TGTGCCAGCAGCCTAGACCTCCCCCGGCGGGAGACCCAGTACTTC. Protein: CASSLDLPRRETQYF. Full variable domain (outside the CDR3, taken from reference TRBV7-9 and TRBJ2-5): DTGVSQNPRHKITKRGQNVTFRCDPISEHNRLYWYRQTLGQGPEFLTYFQNEAQLEKSRLLSDRFSAERPKGSFSTLEIQRTEQGDSAMYLCASSLDLPRRETQYFGPGTRLLVL.

The chain couples TRBV25-1 to TRBJ2-5, with 8 nucleotides matching TRBD1. This CDR3 has 14 residues. Germline-derived CDR1 and CDR2 are MGHDK and SYGVNS. Trimming at V came to 8 bases and at J to 5 bases, leaving 10 bases not matched to a gene. The CDR3 spells CASADRDGMETQYF. DNA for the CDR3: TGTGCCAGCGCGGACAGGGATGGGATGGAGACCCAGTACTTC.

J is TRBJ2-1 and V is TRBV6-2 or TRBV6-3; the D gene is possibly TRBD2 (5 bases). V shed 4 bases and J shed 6 bases, with 7 bases lying between them. The CDR3 length is 12 residues. The germline CDR1 and CDR2 sequences are MNHEY and SVGEGT. CDR3 residues: CASSSSRNEQFF. The CDR3 DNA reads as TGTGCCAGCAGTTCTAGCCGCAATGAGCAGTTCTTC.

The CDR3 region has the DNA TGCGCCAGCAGCGATACGGCCACTGGGGAGACCCAGTACTTC. Its translation is CASSDTATGETQYF. The rearrangement uses TRBV4-1 and TRBJ2-5; D ambiguous. The germline V gene encodes CDR1 MGHRA and CDR2 YSYEKL. Trimming took off 5 bases at V and 5 bases at J, with 15 bases between the two ends. This CDR3 region has 14 residues.

The chain couples TRBV9 to TRBJ1-1; D is unresolved. This CDR3 has 14 residues. The V and J ends lost 3 bases and 2 bases respectively, with 11 bases between them. Per germline, CDR1 SGDLS and CDR2 YYNGEE. As DNA, the CDR3 is TGTGCCAGCAGCGGTGCGGTCATTAACACTGAAGCTTTCTTT. Residues: CASSGAVINTEAFF.

The CDR3 sequence: CASSLGFSNEQFF. The CDR3 DNA follows: TGTGCCAGCAGCCTCGGATTCTCGAATGAGCAGTTCTTC. V is TRBV3-1 and J is TRBJ2-1; D is undetermined. The CDR3 has 13 amino acids. Germline V gene data show CDR1 as LGHDT and CDR2 as YNNKEL (reference sequence). V was clipped by 4 bases and J by 7 bases, with 11 bases between them.

The DNA of the CDR3 is TGCAGCGTTATAACCGACTATGGCTACACCTTC. Translation: CSVITDYGYTF. This chain uses TRBV29-1 with TRBJ1-2; D is unresolved. The ends were cut back, 5 bases at V and 3 bases at J, with 7 bases in the middle. Germline CDR1 reads SQVTM; CDR2 reads ANQGSEA. The CDR3 has 11 amino acids.

The chain combines TRBV28 with TRBJ1-6, with D unresolved. CDR3 length: 14 amino acids. Trimming pared 2 bases from V and 9 bases from J, leaving 11 bases between. Germline V lookup: CDR1 MDHEN, CDR2 SYDVKM. DNA for the CDR3: TGTGCCAGCAGTTTAGGCATCTCCGCTTCACCCCTCCACTTT. Encoded protein: CASSLGISASPLHF.

This chain connects TRBV28 to TRBJ1-1; D possibly corresponds to TRBD1 (6 bases). The CDR3 runs to 13 residues. V gave up 3 bases and J gave up 6 bases, with 11 bases separating them. Germline CDR1 MDHEN, CDR2 SYDVKM. The CDR3 region is CASSFGRGAEAFF. DNA for the CDR3: TGTGCCAGCAGTTTTGGTAGGGGGGCTGAAGCTTTCTTT.

The chain has TRBV4-2 and TRBJ2-5, with TRBD2 identical over 10 bases. The germline V gene encodes CDR1 LGHNA and CDR2 YNFKEQ. The CDR3 length is 15 residues. With V trimmed by 4 bases and J by 6 bases, 8 bases remained unmatched. The CDR3 here is CASSPTSGDSKTQYF. The CDR3 DNA is TGTGCCAGCAGCCCCACTAGCGGGGATTCGAAGACCCAGTACTTC.